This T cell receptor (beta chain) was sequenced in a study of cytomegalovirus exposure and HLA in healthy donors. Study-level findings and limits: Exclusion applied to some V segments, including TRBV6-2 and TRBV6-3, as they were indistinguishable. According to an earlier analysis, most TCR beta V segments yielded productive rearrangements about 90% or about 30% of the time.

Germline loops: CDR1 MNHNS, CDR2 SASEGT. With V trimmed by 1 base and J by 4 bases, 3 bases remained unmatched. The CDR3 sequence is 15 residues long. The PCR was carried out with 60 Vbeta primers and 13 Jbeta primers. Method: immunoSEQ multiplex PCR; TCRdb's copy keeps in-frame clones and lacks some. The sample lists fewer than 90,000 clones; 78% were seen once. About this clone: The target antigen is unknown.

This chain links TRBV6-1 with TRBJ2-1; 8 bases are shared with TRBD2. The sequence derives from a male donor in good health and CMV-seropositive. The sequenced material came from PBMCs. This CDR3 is CASSEVASGYNEQFF. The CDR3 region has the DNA TGTGCCAGCAGTGAAGTGGCTAGCGGGTACAATGAGCAGTTCTTC.